The source of this T cell receptor (beta chain) is a study of cytomegalovirus exposure and HLA in healthy donors. Across the study: Assignment to the Caucasian-associated ancestry cluster applied to 75% to 85% of the approximately 400 genotyped donors. General study points: Despite most TCR sequences being rare, some public TCRs occurred in many donors. HLA alleles were associated with some 16,000 TCR beta sequences in a later analysis at 0.05 false discovery rate.

This cohort consisted of healthy bone marrow donors. Vbeta (60) and Jbeta (13) primers were used in the PCR. Profiling relied on immunoSEQ multiplex PCR, and the TCRdb table lists in-frame clones only, not all of them. The table includes some 120,000 clones, around three quarters detected once. Germline V gene sequence: CDR1 SGHVS, CDR2 FNYEAQ. The V end lost 1 base, the J end lost 0 bases, and 13 bases lay between the germline ends. This CDR3 spans 17 amino acids. Regarding this clone: Its target is unknown.

The TCR comes from a female donor in good health and CMV-seronegative. The chain has TRBV7-6 and TRBJ2-1, with D possibly being TRBD2 (7 bases). The sequenced sample was PBMCs. The CDR3 sequence is CASSLGGRGASYNEQFF. The CDR3 DNA reads as TGTGCCAGCAGCTTAGGGGGGAGGGGGGCCTCCTACAATGAGCAGTTCTTC. Together with reference TRBV7-6 and TRBJ2-1, the CDR3 gives the full variable domain: GAGVSQSPRYKVTKRGQDVALRCDPISGHVSLYWYRQALGQGPEFLTYFNYEAQQDKSGLPNDRFSAERPEGSISTLTIQRTEQRDSAMYRCASSLGGRGASYNEQFFGPGTRLTVL.